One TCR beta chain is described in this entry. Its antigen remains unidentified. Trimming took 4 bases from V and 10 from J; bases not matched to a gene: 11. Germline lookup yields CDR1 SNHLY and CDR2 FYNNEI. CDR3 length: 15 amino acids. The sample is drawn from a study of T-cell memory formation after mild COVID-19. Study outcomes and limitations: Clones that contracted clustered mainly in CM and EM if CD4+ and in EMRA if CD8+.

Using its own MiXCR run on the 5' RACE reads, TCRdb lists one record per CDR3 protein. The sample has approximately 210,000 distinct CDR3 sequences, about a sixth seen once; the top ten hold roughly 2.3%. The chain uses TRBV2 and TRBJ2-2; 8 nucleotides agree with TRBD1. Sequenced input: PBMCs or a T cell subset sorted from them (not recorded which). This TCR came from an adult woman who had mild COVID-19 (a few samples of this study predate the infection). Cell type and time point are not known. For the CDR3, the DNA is TGTGCCAGCAGTGGAAAACAGGGGGGCCTAGAGGAGCTGTTTTTT. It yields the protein CASSGKQGGLEELFF.